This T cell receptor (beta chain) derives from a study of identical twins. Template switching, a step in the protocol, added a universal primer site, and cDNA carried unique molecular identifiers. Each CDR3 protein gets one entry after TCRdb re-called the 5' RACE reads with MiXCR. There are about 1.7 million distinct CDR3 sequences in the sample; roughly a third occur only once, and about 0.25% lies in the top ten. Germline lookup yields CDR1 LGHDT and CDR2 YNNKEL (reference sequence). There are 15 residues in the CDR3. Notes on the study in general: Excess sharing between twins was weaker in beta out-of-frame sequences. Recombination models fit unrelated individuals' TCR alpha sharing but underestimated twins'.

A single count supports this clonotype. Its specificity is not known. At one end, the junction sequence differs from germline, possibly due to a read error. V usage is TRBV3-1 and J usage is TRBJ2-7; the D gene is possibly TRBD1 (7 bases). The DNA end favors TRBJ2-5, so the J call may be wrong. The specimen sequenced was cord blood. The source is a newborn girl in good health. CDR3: CAGSQVPQGRETQYF. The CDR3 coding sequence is TGTGCCGGCAGCCAAGTTCCACAGGGGAGGGAGACCCAGTACTTC.